Reported below is one T cell receptor beta chain. The germline gives CDR1 LGHDT, CDR2 YNNKEL (reference sequence). V shed 7 bases, J shed 7 bases, and the junction held 9 bases outside the gene matches. This CDR3 has 15 amino acids. Only in-frame clones appear in the TCRdb table, and some are missing; sequencing was by immunoSEQ multiplex PCR. The repertoire has 130,000 to 150,000 clones, roughly 87% of them found once; the top ten carry 1.5% to 2%. The data were obtained in a study of blood T cell repertoires in COVID-19. The sample comprised peripheral blood. The chain links TRBV3-1 (or the pseudogene TRBV3-2) to TRBJ2-2, with 10 bases aligning to TRBD2. This receptor was obtained from a human donor in a cohort sampled during active COVID-19. The CDR3 sequence is CASTQERGGLGELFF. The DNA of the CDR3 is TGTGCCAGCACCCAGGAGCGGGGGGGCCTCGGGGAGCTGTTTTTT.